The rows below give T cell receptor beta chains drawn from one sample of a study of beta chain features in type 1 diabetes. Using immunoSEQ multiplex PCR, the repertoire was profiled, and TCRdb retains in-frame clones only, with some absent. Of some 270,000 clones listed, 8% were seen once; the top ten hold roughly 1%. The sequencing sample was made of central memory CD4+ T cells from blood. These receptors were obtained from a young woman in good health. The CDR3 runs from the conserved cysteine through the conserved F or W. Fields, in order: J gene, D gene, V gene, clone size, CDR3 DNA, CDR3 protein. A D gene is named only where the DNA matches it firmly. Clone size is stated in some rows and not others, as once, few, many or a class when expanded.

TRBJ2-1 - TRBV5-1 many TGCGCCAGCAGCCAGAAGAATGAGCAGTTCTTC CASSQKNEQFF
TRBJ1-3 TRBD1 TRBV28 few TGTGCCAGCAGACCGGGACAGCTCTCTGGAAACACCATATATTTT CASRPGQLSGNTIYF
TRBJ1-2 - TRBV7-9 few TGTGCCAGCAGCTTCGATACGGAACGCTTGAAGTACTATGGCTACACCTTC CASSFDTERLKYYGYTF
TRBJ2-1 - TRBV7-2 - TGTGCCAGCAGCTTATCCCCGCGGCCCGGCGGTTCGAACAATGAGCAGTTCTTC CASSLSPRPGGSNNEQFF
TRBJ1-2 - TRBV21-1 few TGTGCCAGCAGCCTCGGGGTCTGGACGGTGAACTATGGCTACACCTTC CASSLGVWTVNYGYTF
TRBJ2-1 - TRBV7-9 - TGTGCCAGCAGCTTTGCAGGGGAATACAATGAGCAGTTCTTC CASSFAGEYNEQFF
TRBJ2-5 TRBD1 TRBV28 few TGTGCCAGCAGGGCGGCAGGGGGCGTAGAGACCCAGTACTTC CASRAAGGVETQYF
TRBJ2-1 - TRBV19 many TGTGCCAGTAGTAGCGGACTGGAACCCAATGAGCAGTTCTTC CASSSGLEPNEQFF
TRBJ2-2 - TRBV6-5 once TGTGCCAGCAGAACGGGACCTGATACCGGGGAGCTGTTTTTT CASRTGPDTGELFF
TRBJ1-1 - TRBV5-5 few TGTGCCAGCAGCCATCAGGCAACCTCTAGGAACACTGAAGCTTTCTTT CASSHQATSRNTEAFF
TRBJ1-1 - TRBV29-1 few TGCAGCGTTGATCGGAGGGACACTGAAGCTTTCTTT CSVDRRDTEAFF
TRBJ2-2 TRBD2 TRBV12-5 many TGTGCCCGACTAGCTACCGGGGAGCTGTTTTTT CARLATGELFF